Below are 7 T cell receptor beta chains sequenced from a single sample in a study of brain T cells in children with intractable seizures. Time point indicated: blood from clinic visit 5 months post-surgery; TSC patient then seizure free. TCRdb's table, derived via immunoSEQ multiplex PCR, lists solely in-frame clones and lacks some. The table has approximately 330,000 clones, over 90% seen once. Sequences were derived from peripheral blood, sampled 4 to 5 months after surgery. These receptor sequences come from a boy under two years old with tuberous sclerosis and intractable seizures.

The chain carries TRBV5-6 and TRBJ2-2; D unresolved. Trimming stripped 0 bases from V and 2 bases from J, with 8 bases between. Germline V gene data show CDR1 as SGHDT and CDR2 as YYEEEE. CDR3 length: 15 residues. The CDR3 spells CASSLGWGNTGELFF. The CDR3 DNA reads TGTGCCAGCAGCTTGGGTTGGGGAAACACCGGGGAGCTGTTTTTT.

The rearrangement joins TRBV7-8 to TRBJ1-2, with 8 bases that match TRBD1. CDR3 length: 13 amino acids. Germline CDR1 is SGHVS and CDR2 is FQNEAQ. The V segment lost 5 bases and the J segment 7 bases; nucleotides outside the gene matches: 6. In DNA, the CDR3 is TGTGCCAGCAGCCCCGACAGGGGAAGTGGCTACACCTTC. Translation gives CASSPDRGSGYTF.

This clone is a singleton in its sample. The rearrangement links TRBV28 to TRBJ1-1; no reliable D call. Looked up from germline, CDR1 is MDHEN and CDR2 is SYDVKM. The CDR3 is 12 residues long. Trimming stripped 1 base from V and 7 bases from J, with 7 bases between. CDR3 protein: CASSLSWDEAFF. The CDR3 nucleotides are TGTGCCAGCAGTTTATCGTGGGATGAAGCTTTCTTT.

The chain employs TRBV15 and TRBJ2-7, with TRBD1 matching over 10 bases. Germline V gene sequence: CDR1 LNHNV, CDR2 YYDKDF (reference sequence). The CDR3 length is 15 residues. V shed 6 bases and J 4 bases; nucleotides not matched to a gene: 9. CDR3 in DNA: TGTGCCACCAGTTGGGAGCCGGGACAGGGGTACGAGCAGTACTTC. This gives the protein CATSWEPGQGYEQYF.

This rearrangement joins TRBV7-9 to TRBJ2-1; 9 bases are shared with TRBD2. CDR1 is SEHNR and CDR2 is FQNEAQ in the germline V gene (reference sequence). V dropped 4 bases and J dropped 5; count of bases not matched to a gene: 9. This CDR3 has 16 amino acids. The CDR3 sequence is CASSSSGRNTHNEQFF. CDR3 sequence (DNA): TGTGCCAGCAGCTCCAGCGGGAGGAACACACACAATGAGCAGTTCTTC.

This clone is a singleton in its sample. The chain employs TRBV11-3 and TRBJ2-5, with a weak D call TRBD1 (6 bases). CDR3 length: 17 amino acids. Trimming took 0 bases from V and 5 from J, leaving 19 bases between them. Germline V gene sequence: CDR1 SGHNT, CDR2 YENEEA. This CDR3 is CASSLEWTDPREETQYF. CDR3 DNA sequence: TGTGCCAGCAGCTTAGAGTGGACAGACCCAAGAGAGGAGACCCAGTACTTC. Filled out from reference TRBV11-3 and TRBJ2-5, the complete variable domain reads EAGVVQSPRYKIIEKKQPVAFWCNPISGHNTLYWYLQNLGQGPELLIRYENEEAVDDSQLPKDRFSAERLKGVDSTLKIQPAELGDSAVYLCASSLEWTDPREETQYFGPGTRLLVL.

In this sample, this clone turned up a few times. The V and J genes are TRBV7-9 and TRBJ1-1; weak D call: TRBD1 (6 bases). This CDR3 comprises 15 residues. V was trimmed by 2 bases and J by 3 bases, leaving 13 bases between them. Germline V gene sequence: CDR1 SEHNR, CDR2 FQNEAQ (reference sequence). The CDR3 spells CASSLTSAGDTEAFF. The CDR3 bases are TGTGCCAGCAGCTTAACGTCGGCAGGGGACACTGAAGCTTTCTTT.